This TCR beta chain originates from a study of blood T cell repertoires in COVID-19. Study in general: Spain, Italy and the United States supplied samples that represented acute and convalescent COVID-19. PBMCs, B-cell-depleted T cells, or T cells provided the cDNA or gDNA that made up the material.

Germline V gives CDR1 SGHVS, CDR2 FQNEAQ. The CDR3 runs to 16 residues. V trimming: 1 base; J trimming: 5 bases; junction bases outside the gene matches: 9. Original processing methods: Reference gene primer amplification yielded estimated nucleated cell counts. Clones were sequenced by immunoSEQ multiplex PCR, and TCRdb holds only the in-frame ones, with some missing. For V, J and clone size, that table is used; D and trimming come from the DNA. This table has fewer than 55,000 clones, about 81% appearing once. The chain recombines TRBV7-8 with TRBJ1-2; 8 bases agree with TRBD1. This clonotype was obtained from a man aged 45 to 65 with acute or convalescent COVID-19. The sample taken for sequencing was peripheral blood. CDR3 loop: CASSLDAGGQAYGYTF. The CDR3 nucleotides are TGTGCCAGCAGCTTAGATGCTGGGGGACAGGCTTATGGCTACACCTTC.